This TCR beta chain was recorded in a study of T cells in Graves' hyperthyroidism and ophthalmopathy. Study in general: Peripheral blood sampling occurred at initial diagnosis, before any treatment. Regarding the study as a whole: Also found in blood were most expanded thyroid clonotypes above 0.001.

Germline CDR1 is SGHTA and CDR2 is FQGNSA. With 5 bases removed from V and 4 bases from J, the gap between germline ends came to 14 bases. The CDR3 covers 14 residues. Criteria for exclusion of patients were uncontrolled infection, other autoimmune disease, pregnancy or lactation. Only one count was recorded for this clonotype. The antigen remains undetermined. Amplification yielded TCR beta CDR3 regions, with RNA transcripts as the source. The HTBI primer set served for first-round RT-PCR of the TCR CDR3. TCRdb reprocessed the multiplex PCR reads via MiXCR and lists one record per CDR3 protein. The sample consists of more than 350,000 distinct CDR3 sequences, approximately 16% of them appearing once.

The rearrangement uses TRBV7-2 and TRBJ1-2; D unresolved. Sequencing input: blood. This receptor was taken from an older woman with Graves' ophthalmopathy. The CDR3 reads CASSPREVGYGYTF. Here the CDR3 DNA reads TGTGCCAGCAGCCCTCGGGAGGTCGGCTATGGCTACACCTTC.